This T cell receptor (beta chain) stems from a study of cytomegalovirus exposure and HLA in healthy donors. The PCR employed 60 Vbeta primers together with 13 Jbeta primers. Libraries were prepared by immunoSEQ multiplex PCR; TCRdb keeps only in-frame clonotypes and omits some of them. The sample lists about 190,000 clones; 60% to 80% were seen once. Germline CDR1 SGHTA, CDR2 FQGTGA. The CDR3 contains 16 residues. After removal of 5 bases from V and 5 bases from J, the junction contained 12 bases not matched to a gene. This receptor was taken from a woman aged 18-35 years in good health and CMV-seronegative. The chain links TRBV7-3 to TRBJ2-1; 7 bases are a match to TRBD2. Sequenced material: PBMCs. DNA of the CDR3: TGTGCCAGCAGCGACATCGGGAATAGCGGGCACAATGAGCAGTTCTTC. It is translated as CASSDIGNSGHNEQFF.